This TCR beta chain was sequenced during a study of blood T cell repertoires in COVID-19. Libraries were prepared by immunoSEQ multiplex PCR; TCRdb keeps only in-frame clonotypes and omits some of them. The table lists approximately 150,000 clones, roughly four fifths of them singletons. The CDR3 sequence is 14 residues long. Germline-derived CDR1 and CDR2 are SGHDT and YYEEEE. V was clipped by 3 bases and J by 1 base, with 10 bases between them. The rearrangement joins TRBV5-6 to TRBJ1-1, with D unresolved. The receptor comes from a human donor in a cohort sampled during active COVID-19. The sequencing input was peripheral blood. The CDR3 sequence is CASSYPTGNTEAFF. The CDR3, as DNA: TGTGCCAGCAGCTACCCGACGGGGAACACTGAAGCTTTCTTT. The full variable domain, completed using reference TRBV5-6 and TRBJ1-1, is DAGVTQSPTHLIKTRGQQVTLRCSPKSGHDTVSWYQQALGQGPQFIFQYYEEEERQRGNFPDRFSGHQFPNYSSELNVNALLLGDSALYLCASSYPTGNTEAFFGQGTRLTVV.